The rows below give T cell receptor beta chains drawn from one sample of a study of T-cell reconstitution after alpha-beta-depleted transplantation in children. MiXCR, run by TCRdb on the PCR reads, gives a single entry per CDR3 protein. The repertoire holds fewer than 400,000 distinct CDR3 sequences, with approximately 23% as singletons. Sequenced material: PBMCs, mostly from graft donor cells, taken 180 days after TCRalphabeta/CD19-depleted stem cell transplant. Source of these receptors: a male patient aged 10-17 years who had a stem cell transplant for acute lymphoblastic leukemia, so the T cells may come from the graft donor. The CDR3 runs from the conserved cysteine through the conserved F or W. The D gene is left open where the match is weak. A row's size may be missing; if present it is once, few, many or a size class.

cdr3_aa,cdr3_nt,clone_size,v_call,j_call,d_call
CASSNPSGSTDTQYF,TGTGCCAGCAGTAACCCTAGCGGGAGCACAGATACGCAGTATTTT,-,TRBV6-2/TRBV6-3,TRBJ2-3,TRBD2
CASSPEGGATYEQYF,TGCGCCAGCAGCCCCGAGGGGGGCGCTACCTACGAGCAGTACTTC,few,TRBV4-1,TRBJ2-7,-
CATSRDGRVRRYNEQFF,TGTGCCACCAGCAGAGATGGGCGGGTGAGGAGGTACAATGAGCAGTTCTTC,-,TRBV15,TRBJ2-1,-
CSARDVETVEAFF,TGCAGTGCTAGAGATGTCGAGACAGTCGAAGCTTTCTTT,few,TRBV20-1,TRBJ1-1,-
CSASPGPPNNEQFF,TGCAGTGCTAGTCCGGGACCCCCTAACAATGAGCAGTTCTTC,-,TRBV20-1,TRBJ2-1,-
CASRQLPSTDTQYF,TGTGCCAGCAGGCAGCTCCCCAGCACAGATACGCAGTATTTT,-,TRBV6-1,TRBJ2-3,-
CASSRRTQYLQETQYF,TGTGCCAGCAGCCGTAGAACCCAATACCTCCAAGAGACCCAGTACTTC,-,TRBV12-3/TRBV12-4,TRBJ2-5,-
CASSYGLRSYNEQFF,TGTGCCAGCAGTTACGGACTCAGGTCCTACAATGAGCAGTTCTTC,once,TRBV6-2/TRBV6-3,TRBJ2-1,-
CASCCWAGVSYNEQFF,TGTGCCAGCTGCTGCTGGGCGGGAGTGTCCTACAATGAGCAGTTCTTC,-,TRBV12-3/TRBV12-4,TRBJ2-1,TRBD2
CASSISTGFGYGYTF,TGCGCCAGCAGCATTTCGACAGGATTTGGCTATGGCTACACCTTC,-,TRBV5-1,TRBJ1-2,-
CATSRVGGVRANEQFF,TGTGCCACCAGCAGAGTTGGGGGTGTCAGGGCCAATGAGCAGTTCTTC,many,TRBV15,TRBJ2-1,-
CSASGGRISNTGELFF,TGCAGCGCCTCCGGGGGTAGGATCTCGAACACCGGGGAGCTGTTTTTT,few,TRBV29-1,TRBJ2-2,-
CSVLRGRRDNEQFF,TGCAGCGTTTTACGCGGGAGACGAGACAATGAGCAGTTCTTC,few,TRBV29-1,TRBJ2-1,TRBD2
CSATQSVNYGYTF,TGCAGCGCAACCCAGTCCGTTAACTATGGCTACACCTTC,-,TRBV29-1,TRBJ1-2,-
CASSYGQGDYGYTF,TGCGCCAGCAGCTACGGACAGGGAGACTATGGCTACACCTTC,few,TRBV5-1,TRBJ1-2,TRBD1
CASSSTGQGFPGANVLTF,TGTGCCAGCAGCTCAACGGGACAGGGCTTCCCTGGGGCCAACGTCCTGACTTTC,-,TRBV5-6,TRBJ2-6,TRBD1
CSARHVFGSKKDEQFF,TGCAGTGCTAGGCACGTCTTCGGGTCTAAAAAGGATGAGCAGTTCTTC,-,TRBV20-1,TRBJ2-1,-
CASSLGQRFTDTQYF,TGTGCCAGCAGTTTAGGCCAGCGCTTCACAGATACGCAGTATTTT,few,TRBV27,TRBJ2-3,-
CASSYGGEKLFF,TGTGCCAGCAGTTACGGGGGTGAAAAACTGTTTTTT,-,TRBV6-5,TRBJ1-4,-
CASSLRPGPADTGELFF,TGCGCCAGCAGCTTGCGCCCGGGGCCAGCTGACACCGGGGAGCTGTTTTTT,-,TRBV5-1,TRBJ2-2,-
CSARTSGREYNEQFF,TGCAGTGCTAGAACTAGCGGGAGGGAGTACAATGAGCAGTTCTTC,many,TRBV20-1,TRBJ2-1,TRBD2
CASSEPGAKHTGELFF,TGTGCCAGCAGTGAACCCGGGGCCAAGCACACCGGGGAGCTGTTTTTT,-,TRBV2,TRBJ2-2,-
CASSLGGVSNQPQHF,TGTGCCAGCAGCTTGGGGGGCGTTAGCAATCAGCCCCAGCATTTT,few,TRBV5-6,TRBJ1-5,-